A selection of T cell receptor beta chains follows, all from one sample in a study of OX40 agonist ivuxolimab in advanced cancers. Clones were sequenced by immunoSEQ multiplex PCR, and TCRdb holds only the in-frame ones, with some missing. Of 65,000 to 70,000 clones in the sample, approximately 80% were seen once. The starting material was CD4+ or CD8+ T cells sorted from blood, obtained in a trial of the OX40 agonist ivuxolimab. The source of these receptors is an adult with an advanced solid tumor such as melanoma, head and neck, liver or kidney cancer. Both conserved end residues are part of each CDR3. A D gene is named only where the DNA matches it firmly. Size tells how often a clone was seen (once, few, many) or the class of an expanded clone, and some rows leave it out.

clone size	D gene	V gene	J gene	CDR3 DNA	CDR3 protein
.	TRBD1	TRBV19	TRBJ2-4	TGTGCCAGTAGCCCCTCGACAGGGGTAAAAAACATTCAGTACTTC	CASSPSTGVKNIQYF
.	.	TRBV30	TRBJ1-2	TGTGCCTGGAACGATTCCGAGGGAGGCTACACCTTC	CAWNDSEGGYTF
.	.	TRBV19	TRBJ2-1	TGTGCCAGTAGTCCCAAGACGGCGAGCTCCTACAATGAGCAGTTCTTC	CASSPKTASSYNEQFF
once	TRBD2	TRBV28	TRBJ2-4	TGTGCCAGCCGCCCGCCCCCTAGCGGAAAAAACATTCAGTACTTC	CASRPPPSGKNIQYF
.	.	TRBV2	TRBJ1-2	TGTGCTTGGACCGGTAACTATGGCTACACCTTC	CAWTGNYGYTF
.	.	TRBV9	TRBJ2-1	TGTGCCAGCAGCGTAAGTGGGGGCTCCTACAATGAGCAGTTCTTC	CASSVSGGSYNEQFF
.	TRBD2	TRBV4-1	TRBJ2-1	TGCGCCAGCAGCCAAGAGATTAGCAGGACTAGCGGTTTATGCGAGCAGTTCTTC	CASSQEISRTSGLCEQFF
once	TRBD2	TRBV5-4	TRBJ2-1	TGTACCACCCAACTAGCGGGGAGGAACAATGAGCAGTTCTTC	CTTQLAGRNNEQFF
.	TRBD1	TRBV2	TRBJ1-1	TGTGCCAGCAGCCCGACAGGGTTTGGCGCTGAAGCTTTCTTT	CASSPTGFGAEAFF
few	.	TRBV5-1	TRBJ1-2	TGCGCCAGCAGCTTGGATGGGGCTGGCTATGGCTACACCTTC	CASSLDGAGYGYTF
.	.	TRBV2	TRBJ1-1	TGTGCCAGCAGTGGCGCATTGAATGCTGAAGCTTTCTTT	CASSGALNAEAFF
.	.	TRBV7-9	TRBJ1-2	TGTGCCAGCAGCCAAGGGGGGGCGGGCAGAAACTATGGCTACACCTTC	CASSQGGAGRNYGYTF
.	.	TRBV30	TRBJ1-3	TGTGCCTTACTACAGTCGCCTGGAAACACCATATATTTT	CALLQSPGNTIYF
.	.	TRBV7-2	TRBJ2-7	TGTGCCAGCAGCTCCGACCGTTGGGAGCAGTACTTC	CASSSDRWEQYF
.	TRBD1	TRBV5-4	TRBJ1-4	TGTGCCAGCAGCAAACAGGGGGCGCGACGCAATGAAAAACTGTTTTTT	CASSKQGARRNEKLFF
.	TRBD2	TRBV9	TRBJ2-3	TGTGCCAGCAGCACAACAACTAGCGGGATGGGCACAGATACGCAGTATTTT	CASSTTTSGMGTDTQYF
.	.	TRBV19	TRBJ1-4	TGTGCCAGTAGTGGCCGGGGCCCCGGCTTGGAAAAACTGTTTTTT	CASSGRGPGLEKLFF
.	TRBD1	TRBV7-8	TRBJ2-6	TGTGCCAGCAGCTTAGCGCTCCAGGGGGCGACTGGGGCCAACGTCCTGACTTTC	CASSLALQGATGANVLTF
.	.	TRBV6-6	TRBJ2-7	TGTGCCAGCAGTGTACCCCAGGCCGGGGGCTACGAGCAGTACTTC	CASSVPQAGGYEQYF
once	TRBD2	TRBV6-6	TRBJ2-1	TGTGCCAGCAGTTACGGGGGACTAAAATACAATGAGCAGTTCTTC	CASSYGGLKYNEQFF
.	.	TRBV27	TRBJ2-2	TGTGCCAGCAGGTCTAGAAGAGGGTCCCCCGGGGAGCTGTTTTTT	CASRSRRGSPGELFF
.	TRBD1	TRBV6-1	TRBJ1-2	TGTGCCAGCAGTGGGGGACAGGACAGGGGCGCCGGCTACACCTTC	CASSGGQDRGAGYTF